A selection of T cell receptor beta chains follows, all from one sample in a study of CD4 T cells in relation to SARS-CoV-2 and coronaviruses. Assay: immunoSEQ multiplex PCR; the TCRdb copy retains only in-frame clones and omits some. The table shows about 26,000 clones, with roughly four fifths occurring only once. For these TCRs, the target antigens are not known. Sequencing input: CD4+ T cells from PBMCs, cultured in vitro. The receptors stem from a human donor in good health. The conserved cysteine and the conserved F or W are not part of the CDR3 here.

>TRBV25-1|TRBJ1-2
ASSPTGTGVGYT
>TRBV7-2|TRBJ1-5
ASSLTGGGQPQH
>TRBV7-3|TRBJ2-5
ASSPSSGRETQY
>TRBV4-2|TRBJ2-1
ASSQAHPYNEQF
>TRBV6-2/TRBV6-3|TRBJ1-1
ASSSSVGGGGTEAF
>TRBV9|TRBJ2-3
ASSLRAGARTDTQY
>TRBV5-1|TRBJ2-1
ASSLAATGNEQF
>TRBV7-8|TRBJ1-1
ASSPTGREAF
>TRBV9|TRBJ2-2
ASSVRQGTGELF
>TRBV10-3|TRBJ2-7
AISNRDRDDEQY
>TRBV29-1|TRBJ2-2
SVPRSAGGELF
>TRBV27|TRBJ1-4
ASAEGEKLF
>TRBV29-1|TRBJ2-3
SVGRAAPGQGTDTQY
>TRBV30|TRBJ2-5
AWSYQETQY
>TRBV11-2|TRBJ1-4
ASSLGNRGNEKLF
>TRBV5-6|TRBJ1-4
ASSLLSNEKLF
>TRBV4-3|TRBJ2-5
ASSQDRETQY
>TRBV27|TRBJ2-2
ASSSNRGFGGELF
>TRBV4-3|TRBJ2-3
ASSGTASTDTQY
>TRBV5-5|TRBJ1-2
ASSLALDRTRYYNYGYT
>TRBV7-2|TRBJ2-2
ASPKTGAPNTGELF
>TRBV21-1|TRBJ1-3
ASSKQGRGPGNTIY
>TRBV9|TRBJ2-5
ASSVGEGRRETQY
>TRBV28|TRBJ1-6
ASRNSFLSSYNSPLH
>TRBV7-8|TRBJ1-5
ASSSSEGNQPQH
>TRBV4-1|TRBJ1-5
ASSQGRGKQPQH
>TRBV7-9|TRBJ2-1
ASSPYTSGRAASYNEQF
>TRBV12-5|TRBJ1-3
ASGLVTPRTGEGRNTIY
>TRBV9|TRBJ1-5
ASSVGEGSNQPQH
>TRBV11-2|TRBJ1-4
ASSLAGRAGEKLF
>TRBV7-9|TRBJ2-3
ASSSFLAVTDTQY
>TRBV6-5|TRBJ1-3
ASSYSSRSSGNTIY